This entry is about one T cell receptor beta chain. The ends were cut back, 6 bases at V and 0 bases at J, with 12 bases in the middle. Germline-derived CDR1 and CDR2 are MNHEY and SVGEGT. This CDR3 comprises 15 residues. The protocol was immunoSEQ multiplex PCR, while the TCRdb copy is restricted to in-frame clones and leaves out a portion. The sample carries roughly 180,000 clones, approximately 90% recorded once. This specimen belongs to a study of T cell responses to AZD1222 COVID-19 vaccine. The genes are TRBV6-2 or TRBV6-3 and TRBJ2-1; D call uncertain. Sequences were derived from peripheral blood, sampled on day 0 of AZD1222 vaccination. The sequence was collected from an adult in good health. This chain's CDR3 is CASSAGESSYNEQFF. The CDR3 DNA reads as TGTGCCAGCAGCGCAGGAGAGAGCTCCTACAATGAGCAGTTCTTC.